The rows below give T cell receptor beta chains drawn from one sample of a study of blood T cell repertoires in COVID-19. TCRdb's copy holds only in-frame clones and misses some; the assay was immunoSEQ multiplex PCR. The table has roughly 76,000 clones, roughly 80% seen once. Sequenced material: peripheral blood. The receptor set was obtained from a woman between 65 and 79 years old with acute or convalescent COVID-19. The CDR3 runs from the conserved cysteine through the conserved F or W. A D gene is named only where the DNA matches it firmly. Only some rows state a clone size, as once, few, many or a class for expanded clones.

v_gene,d_gene,j_gene,abundance,CDR3nt,CDR3aa
TRBV5-1,NA,TRBJ1-1,NA,TGCGCCAGCAGCTTGGCCCTCTGGAACACTGAAGCTTTCTTT,CASSLALWNTEAFF
TRBV4-1,NA,TRBJ1-3,NA,TGCGCCAGCAGCCAAATGTCTTGGACAACAGGAAACACCATATATTTT,CASSQMSWTTGNTIYF
TRBV10-1,NA,TRBJ1-3,NA,TGCGCCAGCAGTGAGTCGGTGGGGAGTGGAAACACCATATATTTT,CASSESVGSGNTIYF
TRBV9,TRBD1,TRBJ2-7,NA,TGTGCCAGCAGCGTAGATGGGAGACAGGGGATCTACGAGCAGTACTTC,CASSVDGRQGIYEQYF
TRBV4-1,TRBD1,TRBJ1-1,NA,TGCGCCAGCAGCCACTCAGGCCAGGGGGCGAACACTGAAGCTTTCTTT,CASSHSGQGANTEAFF
TRBV3-1/TRBV3-2,NA,TRBJ1-5,NA,TGTGCCAGCAGCCAGGGCGTCTTGGAGCCCCAGCATTTT,CASSQGVLEPQHF
TRBV5-1,TRBD2,TRBJ2-1,NA,TGCGCCAGCAGCGAGTCTAGCGGGATATACAATGAGCAGTTCTTC,CASSESSGIYNEQFF
TRBV5-1,TRBD1,TRBJ2-2,NA,TGCGCCAGCGGGGCGCGACAGGGTAACACCGGGGAGCTGTTTTTT,CASGARQGNTGELFF
TRBV4-2,NA,TRBJ1-2,NA,TGTGCCAGCAGCCAAGAACTGGGGACAACTTATGGCTACACCTTC,CASSQELGTTYGYTF
TRBV21-1,NA,TRBJ2-2,NA,TGTGCCAGCAGCAAATGTGGCAGCGGGAGGGTGAACACCGGGGAGCTGTTTTTT,CASSKCGSGRVNTGELFF
TRBV18,NA,TRBJ2-5,NA,TGTGCCAGCTCACCGTCGGTCTTCCAAGAGACCCAGTACTTC,CASSPSVFQETQYF
TRBV9,TRBD2,TRBJ2-2,few,TGTGCCAGCAGCGTAGTAGGACTAGTCGGTACCGGGGAGCTGTTTTTT,CASSVVGLVGTGELFF
TRBV10-2,TRBD2,TRBJ2-7,NA,TGCGCCAGCGAAACCGGGACTAGCGGGGTTGTAGTGCAGTACTTC,CASETGTSGVVVQYF
TRBV5-1,TRBD1,TRBJ1-4,NA,TGCGCCAGCAGCTCCCAGGGGGCTAGTAATGAAAAACTGTTTTTT,CASSSQGASNEKLFF
TRBV14,NA,TRBJ2-7,NA,TGTGCCAGCAGCCAAAACTTAAACTCCTACGAGCAGTACTTC,CASSQNLNSYEQYF
TRBV18,NA,TRBJ2-7,NA,TGTGCCAGCTCACCAAGTCGCCGGGTAGCAGAGCAGTACTTC,CASSPSRRVAEQYF
TRBV5-1,TRBD2,TRBJ2-3,NA,TGCGCCAGCAGCTCGGGGGGTGTCACAGATACGCAGTATTTT,CASSSGGVTDTQYF
TRBV6-6,TRBD2,TRBJ2-1,NA,TGTGCCAGCACCCCCCCGGGACTAGTGAATGGGCAGTTCTTC,CASTPPGLVNGQFF
TRBV15,TRBD1,TRBJ1-4,NA,TGTGCCACCAGCAGAGGGGACAGGCGAGAGGAAAAACTGTTTTTT,CATSRGDRREEKLFF
TRBV3-1/TRBV3-2,TRBD1,TRBJ1-5,NA,TGTGCCAGCAGCCCGGACAGGGGCTGGCAGCCCCAGCATTTT,CASSPDRGWQPQHF
TRBV28,NA,TRBJ1-5,NA,TGTGCCAGCAGTTTCACGGGGGGATATAGCAATCAGCCCCAGCATTTT,CASSFTGGYSNQPQHF
TRBV19,TRBD2,TRBJ2-2,NA,TGTGCCAGTAGTCCCCTTTCCTGGACTAGCGGGAGGTTGAACACCGGGGAGCTGTTTTTT,CASSPLSWTSGRLNTGELFF
TRBV7-8,TRBD2,TRBJ2-1,NA,TGTGCCAGCAGCTTAGGGGGAGGGATGTACAATGAGCAGTTCTTC,CASSLGGGMYNEQFF
TRBV20-1,NA,TRBJ2-5,NA,TGCAGTGCTAGTCACAGCAGAGAAGAGACCCAGTACTTC,CSASHSREETQYF
TRBV5-1,TRBD1,TRBJ1-5,few,TGCGCCAGCAGCCCTCAGACAGGGAGCAATCAGCCCCAGCATTTT,CASSPQTGSNQPQHF
TRBV7-9,TRBD1,TRBJ1-3,NA,TGTGCCAGCAGCTTACCCCCCAGTATCGGACAGGGGTCTGGAAACACCATATATTTT,CASSLPPSIGQGSGNTIYF
TRBV5-1,TRBD2,TRBJ2-1,NA,TGCGCCAGCAGCTTGGTGCTAGCGGAGAACAATGAGCAGTTCTTC,CASSLVLAENNEQFF
TRBV18,NA,TRBJ1-2,once,TGTGCCAGCTCACGTGAACAGGATTCTTTTTCTGGCTACACCTTC,CASSREQDSFSGYTF
TRBV18,TRBD2,TRBJ2-3,NA,TGTGCCAGCTCACCCGGACTAGCGGGAGGTACGCAGTATTTT,CASSPGLAGGTQYF
TRBV11-2,TRBD2,TRBJ2-5,NA,TGTGCCAGCAGCTTATCAACTAGCGGGTACCAAGAGACCCAGTACTTC,CASSLSTSGYQETQYF
TRBV2,TRBD2,TRBJ2-2,NA,TGTGCCAGCAGGGGACTACCAGGCGGGGAGCTGTTTTTT,CASRGLPGGELFF
TRBV2,TRBD2,TRBJ2-7,NA,TGTGCCAGCAGTGGGCGAAGCGGGAGGCCGAACGAGCAGTACTTC,CASSGRSGRPNEQYF
TRBV3-1/TRBV3-2,TRBD2,TRBJ2-1,once,TGTGCCAGCAGCCCATTCACTAGCGGGAGTTCCTACAATGAGCAGTTCTTC,CASSPFTSGSSYNEQFF
TRBV6-5,TRBD1,TRBJ2-7,NA,TGTGCCAGCAGTCCGGGTCGACAGGGCGCGCGGTACTTC,CASSPGRQGARYF
TRBV19,TRBD2,TRBJ2-7,NA,TGTGCCAGTAGTACCCCCAAAGCGGGAGCGGATGAGCAGTACTTC,CASSTPKAGADEQYF
TRBV4-1,TRBD2,TRBJ2-1,NA,TGCGCCAGCGGGTCCGGGAGGGGCCCCTACAATGAGCAGTTCTTC,CASGSGRGPYNEQFF
TRBV3-1/TRBV3-2,NA,TRBJ2-7,once,TGTGCCAGCAGCCAAGAACTAGTATCTAACGAGCAGTACTTC,CASSQELVSNEQYF